This TCR beta chain appears in the sequencing data of a study of neurological immune-mediated disorders. This clonotype was recorded many times. The antigen is not known. The V gene lost 8 bases and the J gene lost 3 bases, with 6 bases spanning the gap. Germline-derived CDR1 and CDR2 are LGHDT and YNNKEL (reference sequence). The CDR3 is 11 amino acids. From 15-18 subjects, each sequencing run yielded over 170 million TCR-beta sequences. TCRdb ran MiXCR on the 5' RACE reads and lists one entry per CDR3 protein. The sample lists 50,000 to 70,000 distinct CDR3 sequences; roughly 4.3% were seen once. Study-wide results and limits: While HTLV-1-associated myelopathy showed the greatest TCR clonal expansion, multiple sclerosis showed the least, falling below healthy controls.

The origin of this receptor is a young man with multiple sclerosis. The chain combines TRBV3-1 with TRBJ2-3; D not resolved. The sequenced sample consisted of PBMCs. The CDR3 sequence: CASGNTDTQYF. The CDR3 region has the DNA TGTGCCAGCGGAAATACAGATACGCAGTATTTT.